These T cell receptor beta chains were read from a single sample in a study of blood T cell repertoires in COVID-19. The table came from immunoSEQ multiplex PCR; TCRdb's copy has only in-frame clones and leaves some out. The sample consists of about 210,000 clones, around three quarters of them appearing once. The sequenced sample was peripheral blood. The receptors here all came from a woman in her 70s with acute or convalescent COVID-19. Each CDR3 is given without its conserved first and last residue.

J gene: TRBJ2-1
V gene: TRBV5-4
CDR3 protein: ASSLVGGGVNNEQF

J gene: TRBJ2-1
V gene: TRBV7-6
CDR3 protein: ASSPLTGTLYNEQF

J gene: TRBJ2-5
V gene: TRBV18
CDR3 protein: ASSPGGRRQETQY

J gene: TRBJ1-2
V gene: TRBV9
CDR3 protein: ASSVGQDDYGYT

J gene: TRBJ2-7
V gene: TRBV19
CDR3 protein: ASSKGQTLYEQY

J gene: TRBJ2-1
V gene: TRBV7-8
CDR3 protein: ASSLGGDEQF

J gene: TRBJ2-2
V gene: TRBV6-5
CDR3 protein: ASRGDLAGELF

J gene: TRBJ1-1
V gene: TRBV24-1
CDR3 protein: ATSKGLNTEAF

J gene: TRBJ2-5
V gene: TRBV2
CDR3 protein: ASSPLGGPQETQY

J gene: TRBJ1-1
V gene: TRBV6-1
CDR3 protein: ASSEARVLTEAF

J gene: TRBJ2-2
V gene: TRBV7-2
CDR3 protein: ASSLFGGNTGELF

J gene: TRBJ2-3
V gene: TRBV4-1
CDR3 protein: ASSQVAGGPLDTQY

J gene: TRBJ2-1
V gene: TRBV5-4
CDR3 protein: ASSSDSNEQF

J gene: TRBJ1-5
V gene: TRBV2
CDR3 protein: ASSPYRRLEPQH

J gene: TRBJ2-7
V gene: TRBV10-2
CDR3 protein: ASSEYGLAQSYEQY

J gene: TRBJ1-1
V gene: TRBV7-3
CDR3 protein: ASSLVRGDEAF

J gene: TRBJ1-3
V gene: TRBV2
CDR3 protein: ASSEARNTIY

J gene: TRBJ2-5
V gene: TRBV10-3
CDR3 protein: AISEDQGETQY

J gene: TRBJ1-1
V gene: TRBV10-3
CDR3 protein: AISEIQGARHTEAF

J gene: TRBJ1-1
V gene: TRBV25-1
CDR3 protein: ASSETKGPQTLNTEAF

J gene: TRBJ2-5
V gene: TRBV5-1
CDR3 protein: ASSFTSAGETQY

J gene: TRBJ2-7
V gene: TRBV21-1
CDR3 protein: ASGEVGRRPSYEQY

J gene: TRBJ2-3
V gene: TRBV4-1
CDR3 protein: ASSPISGGIADTQY

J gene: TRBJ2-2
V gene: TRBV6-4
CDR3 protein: ASSFESTGELF

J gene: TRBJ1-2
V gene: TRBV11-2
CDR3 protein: ASSPSYGYT

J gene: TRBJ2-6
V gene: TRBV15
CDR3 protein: ATSRAGVSGANVLT